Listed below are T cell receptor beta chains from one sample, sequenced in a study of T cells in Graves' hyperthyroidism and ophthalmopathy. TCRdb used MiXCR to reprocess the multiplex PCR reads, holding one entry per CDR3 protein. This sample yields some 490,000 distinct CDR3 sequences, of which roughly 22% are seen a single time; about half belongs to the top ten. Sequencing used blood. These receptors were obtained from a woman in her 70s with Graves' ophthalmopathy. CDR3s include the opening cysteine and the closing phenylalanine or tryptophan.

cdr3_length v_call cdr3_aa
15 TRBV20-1 CSARIFGGPFYGYTF
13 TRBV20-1 CSANAAMNTEAFF
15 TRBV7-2 CASSPARRPSYEQYF
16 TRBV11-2 CASSFSGTGFGSPLHF
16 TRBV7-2 CASSQGAAGGAETQYF
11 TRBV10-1 CASTPSNEQFF
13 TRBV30 CAWSVFGNEKLFF
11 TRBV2 CASEENTEAFF
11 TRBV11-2 CASSGGPGYTF
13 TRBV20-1 CRALAGSTDTQYF
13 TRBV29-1 CSAPGTGDYGYTF
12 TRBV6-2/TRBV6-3 CATRQGYNEQYF
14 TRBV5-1 CASSRGVDTGELFF
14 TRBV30 CAWSVTGWTDTQYF
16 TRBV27 CTSSSGYRGRDTEAFF
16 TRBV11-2 CASSPRLAGYQETQYF
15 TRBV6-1 CASSEPGTMVYEQYF
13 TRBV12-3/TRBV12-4 CASTGQNTGELFF
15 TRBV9 CASSGDRGGTGELFF
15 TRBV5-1 CASSLNGKGSYEQYF
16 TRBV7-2 CASSLNPARTSYEQYF
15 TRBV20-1 CSASPSGRVENEQFF
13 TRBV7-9 CASSLGQYSEAFF
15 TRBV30 CAWRWTSGRTGEPFF
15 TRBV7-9 CASSLGTTAQETQYF
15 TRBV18 CASSPPHLLINEQFF
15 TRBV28 CASSQTGALSYEQYF
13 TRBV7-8 CASSADRDSPLHF
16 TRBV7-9 CASSQGAGTSAETQYF
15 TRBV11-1 CASSSRTGGPDTQYF
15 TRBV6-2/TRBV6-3 CASWDPGQNTDTQYF
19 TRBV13 CASSSSRDREAHIYNEQFF
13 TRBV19 CASRRQGAYGYTF
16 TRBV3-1 CASSSSGQSLTGELFF
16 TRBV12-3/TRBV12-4 CASSPWTGEVYTEAFF
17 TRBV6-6 CASSYGSTGLTSYEQYF
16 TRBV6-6 CASSYSTGQDTGELFF